Detailed here is one TCR beta chain. This sample is drawn from a study of blood T cell repertoires in COVID-19. Study summary: T cells, B-cell-depleted T cells, or PBMCs supplied cDNA or gDNA.

In the original processing: Estimation of nucleated cell counts was performed using reference gene primer amplification. This table comes from immunoSEQ multiplex PCR, and its TCRdb copy is limited to in-frame clones, with some not included. The V and J calls and clone size are taken from that table; D and trimming were inferred from the DNA. The sample lists roughly 100,000 clones, 89% occurring once. The CDR3 spans 16 residues. Germline V gene sequence: CDR1 SGHRS, CDR2 YFSETQ. Trimming stripped 1 base from V and 0 bases from J, with 10 bases between. The chain combines TRBV5-1 with TRBJ2-2; TRBD1 might be the D (5 bases). The receptor comes from a woman aged 55-75 years with acute or convalescent COVID-19. Material: peripheral blood. In nucleotides, the CDR3 is TGCGCCAGCAGCTTGTCTGGCAGGGCGAACACCGGGGAGCTGTTTTTT. Its translation is CASSLSGRANTGELFF. Based on the CDR3 plus reference TRBV5-1 and TRBJ2-2, the full variable domain is KAGVTQTPRYLIKTRGQQVTLSCSPISGHRSVSWYQQTPGQGLQFLFEYFSETQRNKGNFPGRFSGRQFSNSRSEMNVSTLELGDSALYLCASSLSGRANTGELFFGEGSRLTVL.